This TCR beta chain was captured by sequencing in a study of T cells in tuberculosis. TCRdb's copy holds only in-frame clones and misses some; the assay was immunoSEQ multiplex PCR. Among roughly 29,000 clones listed, over 90% were seen once. CDR3 length: 18 amino acids. J lost 3 bases, V lost 5 bases, and 6 bases had no gene match. Germline-derived CDR1 and CDR2 are SEHNR and FQNEAQ (reference sequence). Sequenced: PBMCs. The clonotype originates from a donor aged 10-30 years with latent tuberculosis or without tuberculosis infection. The chain combines TRBV7-9 with TRBJ2-6; 14 nucleotides line up with TRBD2. CDR3 residues: CASSDGTSGSDGANVLTF. In DNA, the CDR3 is TGTGCCAGCAGCGACGGGACTAGCGGGAGTGATGGGGCCAACGTCCTGACTTTC.